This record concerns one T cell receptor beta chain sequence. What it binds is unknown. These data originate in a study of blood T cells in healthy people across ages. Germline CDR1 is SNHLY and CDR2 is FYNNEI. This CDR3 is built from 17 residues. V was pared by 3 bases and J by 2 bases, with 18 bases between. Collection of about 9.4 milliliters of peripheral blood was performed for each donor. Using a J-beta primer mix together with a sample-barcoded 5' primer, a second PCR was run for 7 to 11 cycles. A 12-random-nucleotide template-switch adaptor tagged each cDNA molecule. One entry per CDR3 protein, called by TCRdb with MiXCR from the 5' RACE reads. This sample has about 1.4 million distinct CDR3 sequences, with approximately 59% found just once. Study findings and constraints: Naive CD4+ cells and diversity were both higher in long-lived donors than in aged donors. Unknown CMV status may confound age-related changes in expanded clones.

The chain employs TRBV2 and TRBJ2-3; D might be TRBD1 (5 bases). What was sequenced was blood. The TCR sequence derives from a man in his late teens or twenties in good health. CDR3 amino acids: CASSDLLSDRYTDTQYF. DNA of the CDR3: TGTGCCAGCAGTGACCTGCTAAGTGACAGATACACAGATACGCAGTATTTT. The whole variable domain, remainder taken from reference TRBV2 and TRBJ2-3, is EPEVTQTPSHQVTQMGQEVILRCVPISNHLYFYWYRQILGQKVEFLVSFYNNEISEKSEIFDDQFSVERPDGSNFTLKIRSTKLEDSAMYFCASSDLLSDRYTDTQYFGPGTRLTVL.